These 15 T cell receptor beta chains share one sample of origin, sequenced in a study of CD8 T cells in ankylosing spondylitis. TCRdb passed the 5' RACE reads through MiXCR, listing each CDR3 protein once. The table has around 330,000 distinct CDR3 sequences, about 9.9% seen once; the top ten hold around 10%. Sample: blood, either unsorted or a sorted T cell fraction (not recorded which). The receptors were sampled from a female donor with ankylosing spondylitis or in good health (not recorded which).

In this sample, this clonotype turned up many times. The chain carries TRBV25-1 and TRBJ1-4; maybe TRBD1 (5 bases). This CDR3 region has 17 residues. Germline CDR1 MGHDK, CDR2 SYGVNS. The V and J ends lost 9 bases and 0 bases respectively, with 20 bases between them. The CDR3 DNA follows: TGTGCCAGTCGGGGGACGGCAGACCATGCAACTAATGAAAAACTGTTTTTT. Its protein is CASRGTADHATNEKLFF.

This clonotype was seen many times. The chain carries TRBV5-1 and TRBJ2-3; 14 nucleotides agree with TRBD2. V lost 2 bases, J lost 5 bases, and 10 bases stayed unmatched. CDR3 length equals 18 residues. Germline CDR1 is SGHRS and CDR2 is YFSETQ. The CDR3 bases are TGCGCCAGCAGCTTTACCGGGACTAGCGGGGGAGTGAAAGATACGCAGTATTTT. Protein: CASSFTGTSGGVKDTQYF. Using reference TRBV5-1 and TRBJ2-3 for the parts outside the CDR3, the full variable domain is KAGVTQTPRYLIKTRGQQVTLSCSPISGHRSVSWYQQTPGQGLQFLFEYFSETQRNKGNFPGRFSGRQFSNSRSEMNVSTLELGDSALYLCASSFTGTSGGVKDTQYFGPGTRLTVL.

This clonotype has at least ten counts. This sequence joins TRBV5-6 and TRBJ2-1; D remains ambiguous. Trimming took off 2 bases at V and 8 bases at J, with 14 bases between the two ends. The CDR3 is 14 residues long. The germline gives CDR1 SGHDT, CDR2 YYEEEE. The CDR3 DNA sequence: TGTGCCAGCAGCTTAAGGCAGATGGCCCATGAGCAGTTCTTC. Residues: CASSLRQMAHEQFF.

This clonotype was recorded many times. The chain recombines TRBV14 with TRBJ2-6; D is unresolved. Trimming took off 0 bases at V and 0 bases at J, with 6 bases between the two ends. The length of the CDR3 is 16 residues. Germline CDR1 reads SGHDN; CDR2 reads FVKESK. CDR3 sequence: CASSQELYSGANVLTF. CDR3 in DNA: TGTGCCAGCAGCCAAGAGCTGTACTCTGGGGCCAACGTCCTGACTTTC.

The chain combines TRBV5-1 with TRBJ2-2; D gene uncertain. Germline CDR1 SGHRS, CDR2 YFSETQ. CDR3 length: 15 amino acids. Trimming took 0 bases from V and 0 from J, leaving 6 bases between them. The CDR3, as DNA: TGCGCCAGCAGCTTGGGGCACGCGAACACCGGGGAGCTGTTTTTT. It encodes CASSLGHANTGELFF.

The chain carries TRBV20-1 and TRBJ1-1; D is unresolved. Trimming cost V 4 bases and J 5 bases, with 11 bases left between them. This CDR3 is 12 amino acids long. Germline lookup yields CDR1 DFQATT and CDR2 SNEGSKA (reference sequence). The CDR3 DNA follows: TGCAGTGCTAAAATTTGGGCGACTGAAGCTTTCTTT. Amino acid sequence: CSAKIWATEAFF.

At least ten counts were recorded for this clonotype. The chain couples TRBV12-3 or TRBV12-4 to TRBJ2-3, with TRBD1 matching 7 bases. This CDR3 has 14 residues. Germline trimming cut 1 base from V and 11 bases from J; bases unmatched to any gene: 9. CDR3 sequence reads: CASSLDRGRVEQYF. Written as DNA, the CDR3 is TGTGCCAGCAGTTTAGACAGGGGCCGCGTGGAGCAGTATTTT.

This clonotype showed up just a few times. The chain has TRBV20-1 and TRBJ1-5, with 10 bases that match TRBD1. V trimming: 0 bases; J trimming: 5 bases; junction bases outside the gene matches: 4. Germline CDR1 DFQATT, CDR2 SNEGSKA (reference sequence). The CDR3 length is 15 residues. DNA of the CDR3: TGCAGTGCTAGAGAGGGACAGGGGCGGCATCAGCCCCAGCATTTT. Translation gives CSAREGQGRHQPQHF.

This rearrangement joins TRBV7-9 to TRBJ2-1; TRBD2 might be the D (7 bases). Germline CDR1 is SEHNR and CDR2 is FQNEAQ (reference sequence). Trimming left V 2 bases short and J 1 base short, with 12 bases between. CDR3 length equals 16 residues. For the CDR3, the DNA is TGTGCCAGCAGCTTAACGGGGGGCCTTTCCTACAATGAGCAGTTCTTC. Its protein is CASSLTGGLSYNEQFF.

This clonotype was observed at least ten times. V and J are TRBV7-2 and TRBJ1-5, with D uncertain. Germline lookup yields CDR1 SGHTA and CDR2 FQGNSA. V lost 5 bases and J lost 4, with 15 bases in between. The CDR3 sequence is 15 residues long. CDR3 bases: TGTGCCAGCAGCCCTCTAGACGGCGCGAATCAGCCCCAGCATTTT. It yields the protein CASSPLDGANQPQHF.

With regard to this clonotype: A read error may be the cause here, since a much bigger clone is one base away. The chain couples TRBV4-1 to TRBJ2-7; maybe TRBD2 (5 bases). The germline gives CDR1 MGHRA, CDR2 YSYEKL. This CDR3 region has 18 residues. Here the CDR3 DNA reads TGCGCCAGCAGCCAAGATCCCGGATTAAGAGGGTCGTCCTACGAGCCGTACTTC. Translated, it gives CASSQDPGLRGSSYEPYF.

There are a few counts of this clonotype. The chain carries TRBV5-1 and TRBJ1-1, with 7 nucleotides matching TRBD1. The CDR3 runs 15 residues. Per germline, CDR1 SGHRS and CDR2 YFSETQ. V shed 3 bases and J 6 bases; nucleotides not matched to a gene: 11. CDR3 amino acids: CASSSSTGRGAEAFF. The CDR3 bases are TGCGCCAGCAGCTCATCGACAGGGCGGGGGGCTGAAGCTTTCTTT.

This clonotype was counted a few times. The CDR3 nucleotides are TGCAGTGCTCCCCCTAGACTAGCGGTAAACACAGATACGCAGTATTTT. It translates to CSAPPRLAVNTDTQYF. The V call is TRBV20-1, the J call TRBJ2-3, with 9 bases fitting TRBD2. The ends lost 5 bases at V and 2 bases at J; junction bases unmatched: 11. Germline CDR1 and CDR2: DFQATT and SNEGSKA (reference sequence). The CDR3 sequence is 16 residues long.

This clonotype was recorded at least ten times. This chain links TRBV5-1 with TRBJ2-3; a possible D gene is TRBD2 (5 bases). Deletions cut 0 bases from V and 2 bases from J, with 10 bases between. The CDR3 is 15 amino acids. Germline V gene sequence: CDR1 SGHRS, CDR2 YFSETQ. The CDR3 spells CASSLETTHTDTQYF. In DNA form, the CDR3 reads TGCGCCAGCAGCTTGGAGACTACCCACACAGATACGCAGTATTTT.

This sequence joins TRBV7-2 and TRBJ2-4, with TRBD2 matching 16 bases. CDR1 SGHTA and CDR2 FQGNSA come from the germline V gene. Trimming took 0 bases from V and 14 from J; bases not matched to a gene: 16. The CDR3 runs to 19 residues. The CDR3 DNA follows: TGTGCCAGCAGCTTAGCGGGGACTAGCGGGGGGGGACTGACAGCAACGGAGTACTTC. This gives the protein CASSLAGTSGGGLTATEYF.